Each of the 29 T cell receptor beta chains below was sequenced from the same sample in a study of PD-1 blockade in classical Hodgkin lymphoma. Relapses following autologous stem cell transplantation were seen in all patients, with brentuximab vedotin exposure varying. Using magnetic negative selection, the CD4+ T cells were separated out of thawed PBMCs. Profiled with immunoSEQ multiplex PCR; TCRdb holds only in-frame clones, not every one. The table lists 10,000 to 15,000 clones, 65% to 85% of them singletons, with 1.6% in the top ten. The sequencing used CD4+ T cells from blood, collected at baseline. The receptors here all came from a human donor with classical Hodgkin lymphoma.

The chain links TRBV2 to TRBJ2-7; tentatively, D is TRBD2 (5 bases). This CDR3 spans 13 amino acids. Deletions cut 7 bases from V and 3 bases from J, with 13 bases between. The germline V gene encodes CDR1 SNHLY and CDR2 FYNNEI. The CDR3 DNA reads as TGTGCCAGCACCTGGACGGGAAACTACGAGCAGTACTTC. Its protein product is CASTWTGNYEQYF. Variable domain in full (rest from reference TRBV2 and TRBJ2-7): EPEVTQTPSHQVTQMGQEVILRCVPISNHLYFYWYRQILGQKVEFLVSFYNNEISEKSEIFDDQFSVERPDGSNFTLKIRSTKLEDSAMYFCASTWTGNYEQYFGPGTRLTVT.

Turning to this clone: Its ends do not fully match the called genes, so a read error is possible. The chain recombines TRBV5-1 with TRBJ2-7; D is perhaps TRBD2 (5 bases). This CDR3 has 13 amino acids. Germline V gives CDR1 SGHRS, CDR2 YFSETQ. CDR3 amino acids: CASSSRMRDTGDF. CDR3 DNA sequence: TGCGCCAGCAGCTCCAGAATGAGGGATACCGGCGACTTC.

For the CDR3, the DNA is TGCGCCAGCAGCTCACAGGGGGTAGATACGCAGTATTTT. Its protein is CASSSQGVDTQYF. The chain joins TRBV5-1 to TRBJ2-3; 8 positions agree with TRBD1. Germline loops: CDR1 SGHRS, CDR2 YFSETQ. CDR3 length: 13 residues. V lost 3 bases and J lost 5; bases outside the gene matches: 2.

This clone was detected a few times. V is TRBV6-4 and J is TRBJ1-2; D not resolved. Germline V gives CDR1 MRHNA, CDR2 SNTAGT. Trimming took 6 bases from V and 3 from J, leaving 20 bases between them. CDR3 size: 16 residues. The CDR3 sequence: CASRGHEGERDYGYTF. The CDR3 DNA sequence: TGTGCCAGCAGGGGTCATGAGGGAGAGAGGGACTATGGCTACACCTTC.

The chain is built from TRBV6-7 and TRBJ2-2; D tentatively reads TRBD1 or TRBD2 (6 bases each). TRBV6-7 is noted as an ORF with a role that remains uncertain. V lost 7 bases and J lost 3, with 18 bases in between. This CDR3 has 16 amino acids. CDR3 region: CASIPRGTRDTGELFF. CDR3 DNA: TGTGCCAGCATTCCTCGCGGGACAAGGGACACCGGGGAGCTGTTTTTT.

The table lists this clone with a few counts. The rearrangement joins TRBV9 to TRBJ1-1; maybe TRBD1 (5 bases). The germline V gene has CDR1 SGDLS and CDR2 YYNGEE. The germline V and J ends were trimmed by 1 base and 3 bases, with 7 bases remaining between them. CDR3 length equals 13 residues. The DNA of the CDR3 is TGTGCCAGCAGCGTAAGGGGTGACACTGAAGCTTTCTTT. Protein sequence: CASSVRGDTEAFF.

This chain links TRBV4-2 with TRBJ1-5, with a tentative D call TRBD1 (5 bases). Looked up from germline, CDR1 is LGHNA and CDR2 is YNFKEQ. V lost 1 base and J 3 bases, leaving 13 bases between the germline ends. The CDR3 is 16 residues long. In DNA, the CDR3 is TGTGCCAGCAGCCAAGGGCTAGGGGCGTCCAATCAGCCCCAGCATTTT. It translates to CASSQGLGASNQPQHF.

This chain's CDR3 is CAWSEQSLGYGYTF. CDR3 bases: TGTGCCTGGAGTGAGCAGTCCCTTGGCTATGGCTACACCTTC. This chain links TRBV30 with TRBJ1-2; D unresolved. This CDR3 has 14 amino acids. Germline V CDR1 and CDR2: GTSNPN, SVGIG (reference sequence). V lost 1 base to trimming and J lost 4 bases, with 13 bases between them.

This chain links TRBV5-1 with TRBJ1-2; D not resolved. The length of the CDR3 is 15 residues. The germline V gene has CDR1 SGHRS and CDR2 YFSETQ. V was clipped by 4 bases and J by 2 bases, with 15 bases between them. For the CDR3, the DNA is TGCGCCAGCAGCCCGTCGGTGGGGATGAACTATGGCTACACCTTC. Protein: CASSPSVGMNYGYTF.

The rearrangement links TRBV5-1 to TRBJ1-1, with unresolved D. This CDR3 has 15 residues. Trimming removed 0 bases at V and 0 bases at J, with 9 bases between. Germline V gene data show CDR1 as SGHRS and CDR2 as YFSETQ. CDR3 bases: TGCGCCAGCAGCTTGGAGTCCCGTATGAACACTGAAGCTTTCTTT. Translating gives CASSLESRMNTEAFF. The whole variable domain, remainder taken from reference TRBV5-1 and TRBJ1-1, is KAGVTQTPRYLIKTRGQQVTLSCSPISGHRSVSWYQQTPGQGLQFLFEYFSETQRNKGNFPGRFSGRQFSNSRSEMNVSTLELGDSALYLCASSLESRMNTEAFFGQGTRLTVV.

V usage is TRBV28 and J usage is TRBJ2-7; 9 nucleotides agree with TRBD1. Germline V gene data show CDR1 as MDHEN and CDR2 as SYDVKM. V was clipped by 8 bases and J by 2 bases; unmatched bases: 13. This CDR3 region has 16 residues. In DNA, the CDR3 is TGTGCCAGCTCTCCCCTCACAGGGGGCCTAACCTACGAGCAGTACTTC. Its protein product is CASSPLTGGLTYEQYF.

V is TRBV7-2 and J is TRBJ2-7, with 13 bases fitting TRBD2. Germline lookup yields CDR1 SGHTA and CDR2 FQGNSA. The CDR3 covers 16 residues. V shed 1 base and J 2 bases; nucleotides not matched to a gene: 2. The CDR3 is CASSLEGTSGTYEQYF. The CDR3 DNA reads as TGTGCCAGCAGCTTAGAAGGGACTAGCGGGACCTACGAGCAGTACTTC.

Details on this clone: The conserved final phenylalanine or tryptophan is absent from the CDR3, which likely points to a read error. The DNA is omitted, as the CDR3 cannot be located on it reliably, and the CDR3 follows TCRdb's listing. The chain carries TRBV18 and TRBJ2-7; the table's D gene call, TRBD1, was not cross checked with the DNA. The CDR3 is made up of 13 amino acids, end residues included. The germline CDR1 and CDR2 sequences are KGHSH and LQKENI. The CDR3 loop reads CASSPHADGQPLL.

This rearrangement joins TRBV6-5 to TRBJ2-5; no clear D gene. With 3 bases removed from V and 5 bases from J, the gap between germline ends came to 13 bases. Germline loops: CDR1 MNHEY, CDR2 SVGAGI. The CDR3 is 14 amino acids. The CDR3 nucleotides read TGTGCCAGCAGTTATCTAGGGATGGGGGAGACCCAGTACTTC. Translated, it gives CASSYLGMGETQYF.

J is TRBJ2-5 and V is TRBV29-1, with D possibly matching TRBD1 (6 bases). The germline CDR1 and CDR2 sequences are SQVTM and ANQGSEA. The CDR3 has 16 amino acids. V gave up 3 bases and J gave up 4 bases, with 21 bases separating them. CDR3 bases: TGCAGCGTTGACTTTGTGACAGGACAAAGGAGAGAGACCCAGTACTTC. This sequence encodes CSVDFVTGQRRETQYF. Looking up the rest from reference TRBV29-1 and TRBJ2-5 gives the full variable domain: SAVISQKPSRDICQRGTSLTIQCQVDSQVTMMFWYRQQPGQSLTLIATANQGSEATYESGFVIDKFPISRPNLTFSTLTVSNMSPEDSSIYLCSVDFVTGQRRETQYFGPGTRLLVL.

The V gene is TRBV2, the J gene TRBJ1-2; tentative D call: TRBD1 (5 bases). Germline CDR1 and CDR2: SNHLY and FYNNEI. V lost 6 bases, J lost 2 bases, and 13 bases lay in between. The CDR3 consists of 14 residues. The CDR3 DNA reads TGTGCCAGCAGCGGAGGCCGGGACAACTATGGCTACACCTTC. This sequence encodes CASSGGRDNYGYTF.

This chain connects TRBV9 to TRBJ2-5; 9 bases map to TRBD2. The CDR3 loop spans 17 amino acids. Germline V gene data show CDR1 as SGDLS and CDR2 as YYNGEE. V was clipped by 0 bases and J by 2 bases; unmatched bases: 8. This CDR3 is CASSVAAGGPKQETQYF. Written as DNA, the CDR3 is TGTGCCAGCAGCGTAGCTGCGGGGGGGCCGAAACAAGAGACCCAGTACTTC.

The chain has TRBV6-5 and TRBJ2-1; the D gene is possibly TRBD1 (5 bases). V gave up 2 bases and J gave up 8 bases, with 13 bases separating them. The CDR3 is 14 amino acids. CDR1 and CDR2 (germline): MNHEY, SVGAGI. CDR3 DNA sequence: TGTGCCAGCAGTTACGGGCAGGGTTGGGATGAGCAGTTCTTC. Its protein product is CASSYGQGWDEQFF.

The chain uses TRBV5-6 and TRBJ1-5; 7 bases are shared with TRBD1. With 0 bases clipped from V and 10 bases from J, the junction kept 10 bases outside the gene matches. There are 15 residues in the CDR3. Germline V gene sequence: CDR1 SGHDT, CDR2 YYEEEE. CDR3 nucleotides: TGTGCCAGCAGCTTGGGGGACAGCCCGTTTTTACCCCAGCATTTT. Protein: CASSLGDSPFLPQHF. Complete variable domain (other parts from reference TRBV5-6 and TRBJ1-5): DAGVTQSPTHLIKTRGQQVTLRCSPKSGHDTVSWYQQALGQGPQFIFQYYEEEERQRGNFPDRFSGHQFPNYSSELNVNALLLGDSALYLCASSLGDSPFLPQHFGDGTRLSIL.

The chain couples TRBV10-3 to TRBJ2-1; 15 nucleotides align to TRBD2. The V segment lost 1 base and the J segment 8 bases; nucleotides outside the gene matches: 9. This CDR3 spans 18 amino acids. The germline gives CDR1 ENHRY, CDR2 SYGVKD. The CDR3: CAISELPGLAGGLDEQFF. CDR3 nucleotide sequence: TGTGCCATCAGTGAGTTACCGGGACTAGCGGGGGGATTGGATGAGCAGTTCTTC.

The chain links TRBV4-1 to TRBJ2-1; D might be TRBD1 or TRBD2, each matching 7 bases. From germline, CDR1 is MGHRA and CDR2 YSYEKL. The ends were cut back, 3 bases at V and 2 bases at J, with 11 bases in the middle. The CDR3 has 15 residues. CDR3 protein: CASSQGGGPYNEQFF. The CDR3 nucleotides read TGCGCCAGCAGCCAGGGAGGGGGCCCCTACAATGAGCAGTTCTTC.

The chain uses TRBV19 and TRBJ1-1; D not resolved. The CDR3 covers 14 residues. Trimming took off 5 bases at V and 1 base at J, with 11 bases between the two ends. The germline gives CDR1 LNHDA, CDR2 SQIVND (reference sequence). CDR3 sequence reads: CASSHRSPNTEAFF. CDR3 DNA sequence: TGTGCCAGTAGTCACCGGAGTCCGAACACTGAAGCTTTCTTT.

This chain joins TRBV11-3 and TRBJ2-3, with 10 bases that match TRBD1. CDR3 length: 16 residues. Germline CDR1 is SGHNT and CDR2 is YENEEA. V trimming: 5 bases; J trimming: 3 bases; junction bases outside the gene matches: 8. CDR3 sequence: CASSPGQGGMTDTQYF. The CDR3 DNA reads as TGTGCCAGCAGCCCTGGACAGGGGGGCATGACAGATACGCAGTATTTT.

The chain joins TRBV4-2 to TRBJ2-7, with D perhaps given as TRBD1 or TRBD2 (5 bases each). V lost 7 bases, J lost 1 base, and 11 bases lay in between. Germline V gene sequence: CDR1 LGHNA, CDR2 YNFKEQ. CDR3 length equals 13 residues. The CDR3 sequence is CASMGGGSYEQYF. As DNA, the CDR3 is TGTGCCAGCATGGGTGGGGGATCCTACGAGCAGTACTTC.

The chain combines TRBV4-3 with TRBJ1-1; tentatively, D is TRBD1 (5 bases). Trimming shortened V by 4 bases and J by 3 bases, and 15 bases separated the two germline ends. CDR1 and CDR2 from the germline V gene are LGHNA and YSLEER. The CDR3 is 15 amino acids. The CDR3 protein is CASSPTRDRYTEAFF. CDR3 nucleotide sequence: TGCGCCAGCAGCCCAACGCGCGACAGATACACTGAAGCTTTCTTT.

The chain carries TRBV10-3 and TRBJ1-1, with a weak D call TRBD1 (6 bases). CDR1 is ENHRY, CDR2 SYGVKD, per germline. This CDR3 comprises 13 residues. V was clipped by 10 bases and J by 0 bases, with 12 bases between them. CDR3 protein: CATTTGMNTEAFF. CDR3 sequence (DNA): TGTGCCACTACGACAGGTATGAACACTGAAGCTTTCTTT.

The rearrangement uses TRBV19 and TRBJ1-5; no definite D call. The CDR3 is made up of 15 amino acids. Trimming stripped 2 bases from V and 2 bases from J, with 10 bases between. Germline values: CDR1 LNHDA, CDR2 SQIVND (reference sequence). The chain's CDR3 is CASSINAEGNQPQHF. Here the CDR3 DNA reads TGTGCCAGTAGTATAAACGCGGAGGGCAATCAGCCCCAGCATTTT.

V is TRBV5-6 and J is TRBJ2-7; 9 positions agree with TRBD2. V shed 5 bases, J shed 2 bases, and the junction held 8 bases outside the gene matches. The CDR3 length is 15 residues. Germline CDR1 SGHDT, CDR2 YYEEEE. CDR3 region: CASRDLAGYAYEQYF. The CDR3 region has the DNA TGTGCCAGCAGGGACCTAGCGGGGTACGCCTACGAGCAGTACTTC. The entire variable domain, with the rest obtained from reference TRBV5-6 and TRBJ2-7, is as follows: DAGVTQSPTHLIKTRGQQVTLRCSPKSGHDTVSWYQQALGQGPQFIFQYYEEEERQRGNFPDRFSGHQFPNYSSELNVNALLLGDSALYLCASRDLAGYAYEQYFGPGTRLTVT.

This rearrangement joins TRBV19 to TRBJ2-3; either TRBD1 or TRBD2 may supply D (5 bases each). This CDR3 region has 15 residues. The germline V and J ends were trimmed by 4 bases and 1 base, with 12 bases remaining between them. Germline V gene lookup returns CDR1 LNHDA and CDR2 SQIVND (reference sequence). The CDR3 region is CASSNEGRGTDTQYF. The CDR3 DNA follows: TGTGCCAGTAGTAACGAGGGGAGAGGCACAGATACGCAGTATTTT.